These 13 T cell receptor beta chains share one sample of origin, sequenced in a study of Ad26.COV2.S vaccination and SARS-CoV-2 variants. Using immunoSEQ multiplex PCR, the repertoire was profiled, and TCRdb retains in-frame clones only, with some absent. The sample lists about 350,000 clones, about 89% occurring once. Described treatment: some 20 received Ad26.COV2.S at low or high dose, single or two shots; a few received placebo; per-sample allocation not given. Vaccine and placebo recipients were sampled on day 63 after the first injection. This sample comprised peripheral blood, obtained in a trial of Ad26.COV2.S vaccine versus placebo. The receptors were gathered from a person aged 18-65 years who received the Ad26.COV2.S COVID-19 vaccine or a placebo.

The V and J genes are TRBV29-1 and TRBJ1-1, with a possible D match to TRBD1 (5 bases). The germline gives CDR1 SQVTM, CDR2 ANQGSEA. The V gene lost 5 bases and the J gene lost 7 bases, with 14 bases spanning the gap. The CDR3 has 12 amino acids. CDR3 bases: TGCAGCGTTAGTCTTGGGACGTTTGAAGCTTTCTTT. Amino acids: CSVSLGTFEAFF.

The chain employs TRBV6-5 and TRBJ1-5; a weak D match, TRBD1 (6 bases). The germline V gene has CDR1 MNHEY and CDR2 SVGAGI. Trimming removed 5 bases from V and 6 bases from J, with 17 bases in between. This CDR3 contains 15 residues. DNA of the CDR3: TGTGCCAGCAGTAGCTCACAGGGTCCCCCTCAGCCCCAGCATTTT. It is translated as CASSSSQGPPQPQHF.

The chain couples TRBV9 to TRBJ2-1, with a weak D call TRBD1 (8 bases). Trimming cost V 3 bases and J 9 bases, with 16 bases left between them. The germline gives CDR1 SGDLS, CDR2 YYNGEE. This CDR3 has 14 amino acids. The CDR3 sequence: CASSGGQGGGEQFF. Here the CDR3 DNA reads TGTGCCAGCAGCGGAGGACAGGGAGGGGGTGAGCAGTTCTTC.

The rearrangement links TRBV4-2 to TRBJ2-2, with a weak D call TRBD2 (6 bases). The V end lost 0 bases, the J end lost 5 bases, and 10 bases lay between the germline ends. The CDR3 is made up of 15 amino acids. CDR1 and CDR2 (germline): LGHNA, YNFKEQ. The CDR3: CASSQEASATGELFF. CDR3 DNA sequence: TGTGCCAGCAGCCAAGAGGCTAGCGCTACCGGGGAGCTGTTTTTT.

CDR3 region: CASSDGGAQDTQYF. CDR3 nucleotide sequence: TGTGCCAGCAGTGATGGGGGGGCGCAAGATACGCAGTATTTT. The chain couples TRBV2 to TRBJ2-3; TRBD2 is a possible D gene (7 bases). Germline V CDR1 and CDR2: SNHLY, FYNNEI. The CDR3 has 14 residues. The germline V and J ends were trimmed by 3 bases and 5 bases, with 12 bases remaining between them.

The chain has TRBV5-1 and TRBJ2-2; D is ambiguous. This CDR3 region has 15 residues. V was pared by 0 bases and J by 7 bases, with 13 bases between. Germline-derived CDR1 and CDR2 are SGHRS and YFSETQ. The CDR3 protein is CASSLVTSTGGELFF. The CDR3, as DNA: TGCGCCAGCAGCTTGGTTACCTCGACGGGCGGGGAGCTGTTTTTT. Full variable domain (remainder filled in from reference TRBV5-1 and TRBJ2-2): KAGVTQTPRYLIKTRGQQVTLSCSPISGHRSVSWYQQTPGQGLQFLFEYFSETQRNKGNFPGRFSGRQFSNSRSEMNVSTLELGDSALYLCASSLVTSTGGELFFGEGSRLTVL.

The V and J genes are TRBV27 and TRBJ1-5; 7 nucleotides align to TRBD1. Germline lookup yields CDR1 MNHEY and CDR2 SMNVEV (reference sequence). V shed 3 bases and J 4 bases; nucleotides not matched to a gene: 6. CDR3 size: 15 residues. CDR3 sequence reads: CASSFTGARNQPQHF. The CDR3, as DNA: TGTGCCAGCAGTTTTACAGGGGCTCGAAATCAGCCCCAGCATTTT.

This chain links TRBV5-4 with TRBJ2-5; weak D call: TRBD2 (5 bases). This CDR3 has 13 amino acids. CDR1 and CDR2 (germline): SGHNT, YYREEE (reference sequence). Deletions cut 2 bases from V and 4 bases from J, with 9 bases between. The CDR3, as DNA: TGTGCCAGCAGCTTAGAGGGTGGAGAGACCCAGTACTTC. Its translation is CASSLEGGETQYF.

The chain employs TRBV2 and TRBJ1-2; D is uncertain. CDR1 is SNHLY, CDR2 FYNNEI, per germline. Trimming took off 8 bases at V and 6 bases at J, with 7 bases between the two ends. The CDR3 covers 10 residues. CDR3 amino acids: CASGSDGYTF. The CDR3 DNA is TGTGCCAGCGGCTCAGATGGCTACACCTTC.

The gene calls are TRBV4-3 and TRBJ1-1, with 10 nucleotides matching TRBD1. The V and J ends lost 0 bases and 1 base, in that order; junction bases with no gene match: 5. The CDR3 has 17 amino acids. CDR1 is LGHNA and CDR2 is YSLEER in the germline V gene. CDR3 DNA: TGCGCCAGCAGCCAAGACGGGACAGGGGCCTGGAACACTGAAGCTTTCTTT. This encodes CASSQDGTGAWNTEAFF.

The V call is TRBV5-1, the J call TRBJ2-3; the D is unclear. Trimming pared 3 bases from V and 7 bases from J, leaving 12 bases between. The germline CDR1 and CDR2 sequences are SGHRS and YFSETQ. The CDR3 length is 13 residues. The CDR3 sequence is CASSSPGRNTQYF. CDR3 sequence (DNA): TGCGCCAGCAGCTCTCCCGGGCGAAATACGCAGTATTTT. Supplemented by reference TRBV5-1 and TRBJ2-3, the full variable domain reads KAGVTQTPRYLIKTRGQQVTLSCSPISGHRSVSWYQQTPGQGLQFLFEYFSETQRNKGNFPGRFSGRQFSNSRSEMNVSTLELGDSALYLCASSSPGRNTQYFGPGTRLTVL.

The rearrangement links TRBV5-6 to TRBJ1-6, with D possibly matching TRBD1 (6 bases). CDR3 length equals 13 residues. V lost 4 bases to trimming and J lost 10 bases, with 12 bases between them. CDR1 and CDR2 (germline): SGHDT, YYEEEE. The CDR3 DNA follows: TGTGCCAGCAGCCAAACAGGGAGCTCACCCCTCCACTTT. It yields the protein CASSQTGSSPLHF.

V gene TRBV7-9 combines with J gene TRBJ1-1, with D unresolved. V lost 1 base and J lost 8, with 11 bases in between. Germline values: CDR1 SEHNR, CDR2 FQNEAQ (reference sequence). This CDR3 is built from 13 residues. DNA of the CDR3: TGTGCCAGCAGCTTAGAGGGTTTGACAGAAGCTTTCTTT. This gives the protein CASSLEGLTEAFF.